A single sample gave rise to the 10 T cell receptor beta chains below, sequenced in a study of technical replicates of blood from several donors. TCRdb's copy holds only in-frame clones and misses some; the assay was immunoSEQ multiplex PCR. The sample lists tens of thousands of clones; over 85% were seen once. Sequenced input: T cells isolated from PBMCs. Receptors were obtained from a human donor in good health.

This chain uses TRBV5-1 with TRBJ1-2; D remains ambiguous. Germline values: CDR1 SGHRS, CDR2 YFSETQ. With 0 bases removed from V and 7 bases from J, the gap between germline ends came to 10 bases. This CDR3 region has 13 residues. The CDR3: CASSLESSGGYTF. The CDR3 DNA sequence: TGCGCCAGCAGCTTGGAGTCATCCGGTGGCTACACCTTC.

The chain is built from TRBV10-1 and TRBJ2-7, with a possible D match to TRBD2 (5 bases). V shed 5 bases and J shed 5 bases, with 13 bases lying between them. Germline values: CDR1 WNHNN, CDR2 SYGVQD (reference sequence). This CDR3 has 13 amino acids. CDR3 bases: TGCGCCAGCAGTCCCGAAGTGGGAGACGAGCAGTACTTC. Translated: CASSPEVGDEQYF.

The chain links TRBV7-6 to TRBJ1-1; 7 bases line up with TRBD1. CDR3 length: 20 residues. The germline V gene encodes CDR1 SGHVS and CDR2 FNYEAQ. The V segment lost 0 bases and the J segment 0 bases; nucleotides outside the gene matches: 16. CDR3 sequence: CASSLAPYRGDRGLNTEAFF. CDR3 nucleotide sequence: TGTGCCAGCAGCTTAGCCCCATACAGGGGCGATCGTGGGCTGAACACTGAAGCTTTCTTT.

This chain connects TRBV7-8 to TRBJ2-1; D is possibly TRBD2 (6 bases). Germline CDR1 is SGHVS and CDR2 is FQNEAQ. The CDR3 spans 15 residues. V was trimmed by 5 bases and J by 6 bases, leaving 17 bases between them. CDR3 region: CASSPKTRLGNEQFF. The DNA for the CDR3 is TGTGCCAGCAGCCCGAAGACTAGGTTGGGCAATGAGCAGTTCTTC.

The rearrangement uses TRBV5-1 and TRBJ1-3; a weak D match, TRBD1 (5 bases). This CDR3 spans 14 amino acids. The germline CDR1 and CDR2 sequences are SGHRS and YFSETQ. V was clipped by 4 bases and J by 1 base, with 9 bases between them. CDR3 coding DNA: TGCGCCAGCAGCCCGGAGGGGTCTGGAAACACCATATATTTT. As protein: CASSPEGSGNTIYF.

The chain recombines TRBV4-1 with TRBJ2-3; a weak D match, TRBD2 (6 bases). The CDR3 is made up of 19 amino acids. V was cut by 4 bases and J by 2 bases, with 25 bases left in between. CDR1 is MGHRA, CDR2 YSYEKL, per germline. The CDR3 region has the DNA TGCGCCAGCAGCCCTAAGGGTGGGTTAGGACTAAAAAACACAGATACGCAGTATTTT. It translates to CASSPKGGLGLKNTDTQYF.

The CDR3 DNA follows: TGTGCCAGCAGCGGCTCGACAGGCGTCCCCAATGAGCAGTTCTTC. Protein: CASSGSTGVPNEQFF. The chain has TRBV5-4 and TRBJ2-1; a possible D gene is TRBD1 (6 bases). The CDR3 is made up of 15 amino acids. The ends were cut back, 4 bases at V and 6 bases at J, with 17 bases in the middle. CDR1 SGHNT and CDR2 YYREEE come from the germline V gene (reference sequence).

The CDR3 loop reads CASRDPGQGFTEAFF. CDR3 DNA: TGTGCCAGCAGGGATCCGGGACAGGGGTTCACTGAAGCTTTCTTT. The rearrangement uses TRBV28 and TRBJ1-1, with TRBD1 identical over 10 bases. CDR1 is MDHEN and CDR2 is SYDVKM in the germline V gene. Trimming removed 6 bases from V and 4 bases from J; junction bases left unmatched: 8. The CDR3 runs to 15 residues.

The rearrangement joins TRBV2 to TRBJ1-1; D perhaps matches TRBD1 (6 bases). CDR3 length: 15 amino acids. V gave up 2 bases and J gave up 2 bases, with 12 bases separating them. CDR1 SNHLY and CDR2 FYNNEI come from the germline V gene. CDR3 protein: CASSESGTQNTEAFF. The CDR3 DNA sequence: TGTGCCAGCAGTGAATCCGGGACACAAAACACTGAAGCTTTCTTT.

This clone was recorded once. V is TRBV5-4 and J is TRBJ1-1, with TRBD1 matching over 9 bases. Germline values: CDR1 SGHNT, CDR2 YYREEE (reference sequence). The CDR3 totals 13 residues. Losses at the gene ends were 0 bases for V and 8 bases for J; bases not matched to a gene: 2. CDR3 sequence (DNA): TGTGCCAGCAGCTTGGCAGGGACAGGGGAAGCTTTCTTT. As protein: CASSLAGTGEAFF.